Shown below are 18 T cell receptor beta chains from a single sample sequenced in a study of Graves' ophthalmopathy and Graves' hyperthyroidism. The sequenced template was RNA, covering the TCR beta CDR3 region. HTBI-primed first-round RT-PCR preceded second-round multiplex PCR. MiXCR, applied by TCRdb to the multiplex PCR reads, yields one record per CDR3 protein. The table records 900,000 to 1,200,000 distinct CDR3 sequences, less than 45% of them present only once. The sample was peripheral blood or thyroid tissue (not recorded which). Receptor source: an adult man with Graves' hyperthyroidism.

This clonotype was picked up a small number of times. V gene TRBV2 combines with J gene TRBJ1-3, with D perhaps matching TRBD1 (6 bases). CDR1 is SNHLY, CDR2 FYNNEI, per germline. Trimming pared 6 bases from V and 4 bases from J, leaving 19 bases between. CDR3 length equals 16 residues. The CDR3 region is CASSVQGLTSGNTIYF. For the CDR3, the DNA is TGTGCCAGCAGCGTACAGGGTCTAACCTCCGGAAACACCATATATTTT.

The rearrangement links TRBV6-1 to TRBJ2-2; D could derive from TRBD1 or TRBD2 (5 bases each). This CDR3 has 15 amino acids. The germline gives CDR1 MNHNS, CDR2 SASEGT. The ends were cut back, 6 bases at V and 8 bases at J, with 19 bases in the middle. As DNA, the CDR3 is TGTGCCAGCAGCACACGAGTATCCGGGGCGGGGGAGCTGTTTTTT. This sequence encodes CASSTRVSGAGELFF.

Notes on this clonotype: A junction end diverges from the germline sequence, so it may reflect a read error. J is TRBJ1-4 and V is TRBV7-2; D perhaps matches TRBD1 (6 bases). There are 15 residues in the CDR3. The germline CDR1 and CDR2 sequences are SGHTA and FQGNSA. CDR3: CAGSLGGREGEKLFF. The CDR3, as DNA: TGTGCCGGCAGCCTCGGGGGCAGAGAGGGGGAAAAACTGTTTTTT.

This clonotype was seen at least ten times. The CDR3 DNA follows: TGCAGCGTCTCGGGACAGATGAACACTGAAGCTTTCTTT. It encodes CSVSGQMNTEAFF. The chain joins TRBV29-1 to TRBJ1-1; 7 bases line up with TRBD1. After removal of 6 bases from V and 0 bases from J, the junction contained 4 bases not matched to a gene. The CDR3 covers 13 residues. Germline CDR1 and CDR2: SQVTM and ANQGSEA.

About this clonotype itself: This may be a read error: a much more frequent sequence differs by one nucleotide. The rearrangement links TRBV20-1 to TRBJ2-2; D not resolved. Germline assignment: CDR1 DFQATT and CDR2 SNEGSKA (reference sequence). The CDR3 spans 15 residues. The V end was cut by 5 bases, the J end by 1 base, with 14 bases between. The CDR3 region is CSAGSLGVNTGELFF. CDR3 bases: TGCAGTGCTGGAAGCCTGGGCGTGAACACCGGGGAGCTGTTTTTT.

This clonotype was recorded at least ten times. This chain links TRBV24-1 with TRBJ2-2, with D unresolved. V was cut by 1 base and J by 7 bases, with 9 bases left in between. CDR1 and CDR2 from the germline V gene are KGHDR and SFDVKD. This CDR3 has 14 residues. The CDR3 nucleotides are TGTGCCACCAGTGATTTCCCCTCTTTCGGGGAGCTGTTTTTT. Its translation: CATSDFPSFGELFF.

Written as DNA, the CDR3 is TGTGCCAGCAGCTCCGGAGGACAGGGAGGCTACGAGCAGTACTTC. It is translated as CASSSGGQGGYEQYF. V is TRBV12-3 or TRBV12-4 and J is TRBJ2-7; 8 bases agree with TRBD1. The CDR3 covers 15 residues. The V segment lost 6 bases and the J segment 3 bases; nucleotides outside the gene matches: 10.

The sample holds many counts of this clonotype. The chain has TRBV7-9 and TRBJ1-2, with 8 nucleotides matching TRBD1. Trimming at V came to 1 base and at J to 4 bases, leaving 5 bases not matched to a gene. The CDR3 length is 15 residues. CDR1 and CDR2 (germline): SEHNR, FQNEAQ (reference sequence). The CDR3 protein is CASSLDAGGIYGYTF. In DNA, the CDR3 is TGTGCCAGCAGCTTAGACGCAGGGGGCATCTATGGCTACACCTTC.

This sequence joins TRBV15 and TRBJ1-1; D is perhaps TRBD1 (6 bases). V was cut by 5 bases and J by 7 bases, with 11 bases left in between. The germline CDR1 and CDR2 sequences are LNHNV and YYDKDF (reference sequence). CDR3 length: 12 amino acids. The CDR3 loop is CATSPTGIEAFF. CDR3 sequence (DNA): TGTGCCACCAGCCCGACAGGCATTGAAGCTTTCTTT. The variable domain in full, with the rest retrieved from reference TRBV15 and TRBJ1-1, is DAMVIQNPRYQVTQFGKPVTLSCSQTLNHNVMYWYQQKSSQAPKLLFHYYDKDFNNEADTPDNFQSRRPNTSFCFLDIRSPGLGDTAMYLCATSPTGIEAFFGQGTRLTVV.

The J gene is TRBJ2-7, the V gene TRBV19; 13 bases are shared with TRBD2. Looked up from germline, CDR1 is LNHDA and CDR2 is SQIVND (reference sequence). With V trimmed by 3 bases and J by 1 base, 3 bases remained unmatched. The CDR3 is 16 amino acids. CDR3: CASSMGTSGDSYEQYF. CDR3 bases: TGTGCCAGTAGTATGGGGACTAGCGGGGATTCCTACGAGCAGTACTTC.

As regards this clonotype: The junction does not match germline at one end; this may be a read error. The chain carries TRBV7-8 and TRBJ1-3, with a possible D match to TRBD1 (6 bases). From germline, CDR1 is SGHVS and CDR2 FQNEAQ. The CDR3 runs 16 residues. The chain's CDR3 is CASSTAQGDPGNTIYF. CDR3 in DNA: TGCGCCAGCAGCACGGCACAGGGTGATCCTGGAAACACCATATATTTT.

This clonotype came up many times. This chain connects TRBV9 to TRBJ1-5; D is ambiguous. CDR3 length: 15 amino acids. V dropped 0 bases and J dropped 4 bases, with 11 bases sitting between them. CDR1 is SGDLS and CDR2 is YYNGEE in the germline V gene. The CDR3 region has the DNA TGTGCCAGCAGCGTAGCCGGGGTATCGAATCAGCCCCAGCATTTT. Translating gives CASSVAGVSNQPQHF. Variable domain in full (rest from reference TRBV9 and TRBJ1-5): DSGVTQTPKHLITATGQRVTLRCSPRSGDLSVYWYQQSLDQGLQFLIQYYNGEERAKGNILERFSAQQFPDLHSELNLSSLELGDSALYFCASSVAGVSNQPQHFGDGTRLSIL.

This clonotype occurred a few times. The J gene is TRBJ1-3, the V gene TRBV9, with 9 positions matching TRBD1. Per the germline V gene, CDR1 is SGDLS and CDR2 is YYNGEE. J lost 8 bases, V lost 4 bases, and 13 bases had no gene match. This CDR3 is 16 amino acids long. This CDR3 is CASSLSPGTGTDTIYF. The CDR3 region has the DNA TGTGCCAGCAGCCTCAGCCCGGGGACAGGGACGGACACCATATATTTT.

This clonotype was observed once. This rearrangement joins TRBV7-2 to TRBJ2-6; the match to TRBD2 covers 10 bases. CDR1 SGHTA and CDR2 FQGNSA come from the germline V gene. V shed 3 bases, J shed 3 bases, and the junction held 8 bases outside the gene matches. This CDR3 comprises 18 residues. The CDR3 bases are TGTGCCAGCAGCTTGGATAGCGGGAGGATAGGTGGGGCCAACGTCCTGACTTTC. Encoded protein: CASSLDSGRIGGANVLTF.

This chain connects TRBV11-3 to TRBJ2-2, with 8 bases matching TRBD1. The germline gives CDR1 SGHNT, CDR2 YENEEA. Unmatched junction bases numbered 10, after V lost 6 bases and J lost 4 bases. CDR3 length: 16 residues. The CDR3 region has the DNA TGTGCCAGCAGTTATCGGGGAGGACAGGGCACCGGGGAGCTGTTTTTT. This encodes CASSYRGGQGTGELFF. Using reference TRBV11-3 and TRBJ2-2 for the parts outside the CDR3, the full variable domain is EAGVVQSPRYKIIEKKQPVAFWCNPISGHNTLYWYLQNLGQGPELLIRYENEEAVDDSQLPKDRFSAERLKGVDSTLKIQPAELGDSAVYLCASSYRGGQGTGELFFGEGSRLTVL.

The CDR3 here is CASSFDRWGAVETQYF. DNA of the CDR3: TGTGCCAGCAGCTTTGATCGCTGGGGTGCCGTGGAGACCCAGTACTTC. This chain uses TRBV11-2 with TRBJ2-5; D gene ambiguous. The CDR3 is 16 amino acids. Trimming removed 3 bases from V and 5 bases from J, with 19 bases in between. Germline CDR1 SGHAT, CDR2 FQNNGV. Looking up the rest from reference TRBV11-2 and TRBJ2-5 gives the full variable domain: EAGVAQSPRYKIIEKRQSVAFWCNPISGHATLYWYQQILGQGPKLLIQFQNNGVVDDSQLPKDRFSAERLKGVDSTLKIQPAKLEDSAVYLCASSFDRWGAVETQYFGPGTRLLVL.

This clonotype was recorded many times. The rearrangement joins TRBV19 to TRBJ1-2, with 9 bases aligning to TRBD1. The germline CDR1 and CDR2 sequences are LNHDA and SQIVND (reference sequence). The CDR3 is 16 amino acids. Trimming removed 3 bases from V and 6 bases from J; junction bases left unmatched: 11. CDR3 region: CASSIDLQGATDGYTF. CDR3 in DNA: TGTGCCAGTAGTATCGACCTACAGGGGGCGACGGATGGCTACACCTTC.

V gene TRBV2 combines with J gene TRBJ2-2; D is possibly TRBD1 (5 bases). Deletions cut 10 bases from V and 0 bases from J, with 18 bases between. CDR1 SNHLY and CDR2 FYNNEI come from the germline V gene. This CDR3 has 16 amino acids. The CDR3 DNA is TGTGCCAACAGCCACTGGGGCAGGGCGAACACCGGGGAGCTGTTTTTT. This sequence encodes CANSHWGRANTGELFF.